The 20 T cell receptor beta chains given below trace back to one sample, sequenced in a study of ipilimumab plus nivolumab after autologous stem cell transplantation. Here immunoSEQ multiplex PCR was the method, and the copy in TCRdb shows in-frame clones only, minus some. This sample has approximately 12,000 clones; 69% occur once, and the top ten carry about 28%. The sequenced sample was PBMCs, obtained in a trial of ipilimumab plus nivolumab as post-transplant consolidation. Receptors originate from a male donor with diffuse large B-cell lymphoma.

This chain joins TRBV5-1 and TRBJ1-1; D not resolved. Per germline, CDR1 SGHRS and CDR2 YFSETQ. The CDR3 runs to 13 residues. V was clipped by 5 bases and J by 0 bases, with 8 bases between them. The CDR3 DNA sequence: TGCGCCAGCAGTTGGAGCATGAACACTGAAGCTTTCTTT. Its protein product is CASSWSMNTEAFF.

J is TRBJ2-4 and V is TRBV4-1, with 8 nucleotides matching TRBD1. CDR1 and CDR2 from the germline V gene are MGHRA and YSYEKL. The trim removed 4 bases at V and 10 bases at J, leaving 9 bases unmatched. The CDR3 is 14 residues long. The CDR3 DNA is TGCGCCAGCAGCCTCCTCCCGGGACAGGAAATTCAGTACTTC. Protein sequence: CASSLLPGQEIQYF.

This rearrangement joins TRBV7-8 to TRBJ1-2; TRBD1 might be the D (5 bases). CDR3 size: 15 residues. Trimming shortened V by 4 bases and J by 5 bases, and 17 bases separated the two germline ends. Germline CDR1 SGHVS, CDR2 FQNEAQ. Here the CDR3 DNA reads TGTGCCAGCAGCTACGGGGTAGGGGCCCTTTATGGCTACACCTTC. It specifies CASSYGVGALYGYTF.

This clone was picked up one time. This chain links TRBV7-2 with TRBJ2-3; 7 bases match TRBD1. With V trimmed by 0 bases and J by 5 bases, 8 bases remained unmatched. The V gene's germline CDR1 is SGHTA and CDR2 FQGNSA. The CDR3 has 16 amino acids. CDR3: CASSLARGGAVDTQYF. The CDR3 nucleotides are TGTGCCAGCAGCTTAGCGCGAGGGGGCGCGGTAGATACGCAGTATTTT.

The chain is built from TRBV5-2 and TRBJ2-3; TRBD2, the D gene given by the table, was not confirmed from the DNA. TRBV5-2 is listed as a pseudogene. The CDR3 totals 15 residues. The CDR3 region is CASSLELAGFDTQYF. The CDR3, as DNA: TGTGCCAGCAGCTTAGAACTAGCGGGGTTTGATACGCAGTATTTT.

The V and J genes are TRBV6-1 and TRBJ2-1, with D uncertain. The CDR3 sequence is 15 residues long. Per germline, CDR1 MNHNS and CDR2 SASEGT. V lost 1 base and J 0 bases, leaving 7 bases between the germline ends. The DNA of the CDR3 is TGTGCCAGCAGTGAAGGCAGTTCCTCCTACAATGAGCAGTTCTTC. Protein product: CASSEGSSSYNEQFF.

This clone rates as medium-sized. This sequence joins TRBV29-1 and TRBJ1-1; no clear D. Germline CDR1 reads SQVTM; CDR2 reads ANQGSEA. Trimming removed 6 bases at V and 2 bases at J, with 10 bases between. This CDR3 is 12 amino acids long. CDR3 sequence: CSVSPTNTEAFF. Here the CDR3 DNA reads TGCAGCGTCTCCCCCACTAACACTGAAGCTTTCTTT.

V usage is TRBV7-2 and J usage is TRBJ2-7, with D tentatively TRBD2 (5 bases). CDR3 length equals 15 residues. The V end was cut by 2 bases, the J end by 2 bases, with 13 bases between. Germline V gene data show CDR1 as SGHTA and CDR2 as FQGNSA. The CDR3 nucleotides are TGTGCCAGCAGCTTACGGGCTAGCCAACCCTACGAGCAGTACTTC. This gives the protein CASSLRASQPYEQYF.

This rearrangement joins TRBV5-1 to TRBJ2-1; perhaps TRBD2 as D (6 bases). Germline lookup yields CDR1 SGHRS and CDR2 YFSETQ. The CDR3 has 16 residues. V lost 3 bases, J lost 7 bases, and 20 bases lay in between. The chain's CDR3 is CASSSTRGSAWNEQFF. CDR3 sequence (DNA): TGCGCCAGCAGCTCTACCCGGGGGAGCGCTTGGAATGAGCAGTTCTTC.

The V and J genes are TRBV5-1 and TRBJ2-2, with 11 bases that match TRBD2. V trimming: 1 base; J trimming: 0 bases; junction bases outside the gene matches: 2. Per the germline V gene, CDR1 is SGHRS and CDR2 is YFSETQ. The CDR3 loop spans 17 amino acids. The CDR3 loop reads CASSLMGLAANTGELFF. CDR3 bases: TGCGCCAGCAGCTTGATGGGACTAGCGGCGAACACCGGGGAGCTGTTTTTT.

The chain has TRBV5-1 and TRBJ1-1, with D unresolved. V lost 0 bases to trimming and J lost 4 bases, with 10 bases between them. Germline-derived CDR1 and CDR2 are SGHRS and YFSETQ. There are 14 residues in the CDR3. CDR3 sequence: CASSLVHGPTEAFF. The CDR3, as DNA: TGCGCCAGCAGCTTGGTGCACGGCCCCACTGAAGCTTTCTTT.

The J gene is TRBJ1-3, the V gene TRBV2; no clear D gene. The germline V and J ends were trimmed by 8 bases and 4 bases, with 15 bases remaining between them. The CDR3 totals 14 residues. Germline CDR1 and CDR2: SNHLY and FYNNEI. The CDR3 is CASLLDLGGNTIYF. The CDR3 bases are TGTGCCAGCTTACTGGACCTCGGAGGAAACACCATATATTTT.

The V gene is TRBV18, the J gene TRBJ2-7; perhaps TRBD1 as D (6 bases). There are 17 residues in the CDR3. Germline V gene lookup returns CDR1 KGHSH and CDR2 LQKENI. The V end lost 3 bases, the J end lost 1 base, and 19 bases lay between the germline ends. CDR3 DNA sequence: TGTGCCAGCTCACCCACGATAGCGAGGGGACATTCCTACGAGCAGTACTTC. It is translated as CASSPTIARGHSYEQYF.

The rearrangement uses TRBV7-8 and TRBJ1-3; 7 bases match TRBD1. CDR1 and CDR2 (germline): SGHVS, FQNEAQ. V shed 1 base and J 2 bases; nucleotides not matched to a gene: 2. The CDR3 runs 15 residues. In DNA form, the CDR3 reads TGTGCCAGCAGCTTAGGGCAGGGGGCTGGAAACACCATATATTTT. The encoded protein is CASSLGQGAGNTIYF. The full variable domain, rest sourced from reference TRBV7-8 and TRBJ1-3, is GAGVSQSPRYKVAKRGQDVALRCDPISGHVSLFWYQQALGQGPEFLTYFQNEAQLDKSGLPSDRFFAERPEGSVSTLKIQRTQQEDSAVYLCASSLGQGAGNTIYFGEGSWLTVV.

The V gene is TRBV7-2, the J gene TRBJ1-5, with D hard to call. From germline, CDR1 is SGHTA and CDR2 FQGNSA. This CDR3 contains 13 residues. Trimming took off 2 bases at V and 7 bases at J, with 9 bases between the two ends. The CDR3 sequence is CASSLRVGQPQHF. The CDR3 coding sequence is TGTGCCAGCAGCTTACGGGTGGGACAGCCCCAGCATTTT.

There are a few counts of this clone. J is TRBJ1-3 and V is TRBV10-3; D is unclear. The V and J ends lost 3 bases and 3 bases respectively, with 15 bases between them. Germline CDR1 ENHRY, CDR2 SYGVKD. The CDR3 length is 16 residues. CDR3 sequence (DNA): TGTGCCATCAGTGACCCCGGACGTCCGGGTGGAAACACCATATATTTT. This gives the protein CAISDPGRPGGNTIYF.

The DNA for the CDR3 is TGTGCCAGCAGTTACGACACCTACGAGCAGTACTTC. This codes for CASSYDTYEQYF. The rearrangement uses TRBV6-5 and TRBJ2-7; D is ambiguous. V gave up 2 bases and J gave up 2 bases, with 4 bases separating them. CDR3 size: 12 residues. CDR1 is MNHEY, CDR2 SVGAGI, per germline.

The J gene is TRBJ2-1, the V gene TRBV7-8; 13 nucleotides align to TRBD2. V was clipped by 0 bases and J by 4 bases; unmatched bases: 3. Germline loops: CDR1 SGHVS, CDR2 FQNEAQ. This CDR3 spans 17 amino acids. The CDR3 coding sequence is TGTGCCAGCAGCTTAGCGCTGGGACTAGCGGGGTACAATGAGCAGTTCTTC. Residues: CASSLALGLAGYNEQFF.

V usage is TRBV5-1 and J usage is TRBJ2-1; D unresolved. In germline, CDR1 is SGHRS, CDR2 YFSETQ. The CDR3 contains 12 residues. The V and J ends lost 4 bases and 7 bases respectively, with 9 bases between them. CDR3 bases: TGCGCCAGCAGCCTTGGGTGGAATGAGCAGTTCTTC. Translation gives CASSLGWNEQFF.

This clone came up a few times. V gene TRBV7-2 combines with J gene TRBJ2-5; D remains unclear. V shed 0 bases and J shed 2 bases, with 4 bases lying between them. Germline lookup yields CDR1 SGHTA and CDR2 FQGNSA. The CDR3 is made up of 13 amino acids. CDR3 DNA: TGTGCCAGCAGCTTAGCAAGACAAGAGACCCAGTACTTC. As protein: CASSLARQETQYF.